This T cell receptor beta chain was sequenced for a study of blood T cells in healthy people across ages. The sample holds a few counts of this clonotype. Then a second PCR, running roughly 6 to 12 cycles, was carried out with a sample-barcoded 5' primer and a J-beta primer mix. TCRdb used MiXCR to reprocess the 5' RACE reads, holding one entry per CDR3 protein. The data contain 550,000 to 700,000 distinct CDR3 sequences, about 25% of them singletons. This CDR3 region has 15 residues. V lost 1 base, J lost 1 base, and 10 bases lay in between. Germline assignment: CDR1 SGHTA and CDR2 FQGNSA. The origin of this receptor is a woman in her seventies in good health. What was sequenced was blood. This chain joins TRBV7-2 and TRBJ1-1; weak D call: TRBD1 (6 bases). This CDR3 is CASSLVGRGNTEAFF. Here the CDR3 DNA reads TGTGCCAGCAGCTTAGTGGGCAGGGGGAACACTGAAGCTTTCTTT. Drawing the rest from reference TRBV7-2 and TRBJ1-1, the complete variable domain is GAGVSQSPSNKVTEKGKDVELRCDPISGHTALYWYRQSLGQGLEFLIYFQGNSAPDKSGLPSDRFSAERTGGSVSTLTIQRTQQEDSAVYLCASSLVGRGNTEAFFGQGTRLTVV.